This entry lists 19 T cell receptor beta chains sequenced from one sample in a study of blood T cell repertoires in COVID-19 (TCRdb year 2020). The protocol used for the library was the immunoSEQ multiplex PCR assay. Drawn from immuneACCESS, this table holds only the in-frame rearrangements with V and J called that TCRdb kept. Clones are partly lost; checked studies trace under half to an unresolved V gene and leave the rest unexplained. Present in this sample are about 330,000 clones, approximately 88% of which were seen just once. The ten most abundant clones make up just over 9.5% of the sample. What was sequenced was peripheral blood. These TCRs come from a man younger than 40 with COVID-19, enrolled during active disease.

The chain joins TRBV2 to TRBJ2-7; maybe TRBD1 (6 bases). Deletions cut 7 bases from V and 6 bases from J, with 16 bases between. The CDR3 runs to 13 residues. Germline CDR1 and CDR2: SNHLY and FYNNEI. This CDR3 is CASKDSDRGEQYF. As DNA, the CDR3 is TGTGCCAGCAAGGACAGCGATAGAGGCGAGCAGTACTTC.

In nucleotides, the CDR3 is TGTGCCAGCAGCCGGGACAGGTTGAACACCGGGGAGCTGTTTTTT. Translation gives CASSRDRLNTGELFF. The genes are TRBV6-4 and TRBJ2-2; TRBD1 matches 8 bases. The CDR3 length is 15 residues. Germline V gives CDR1 MRHNA, CDR2 SNTAGT. Trimming removed 6 bases from V and 1 base from J; junction bases left unmatched: 4.

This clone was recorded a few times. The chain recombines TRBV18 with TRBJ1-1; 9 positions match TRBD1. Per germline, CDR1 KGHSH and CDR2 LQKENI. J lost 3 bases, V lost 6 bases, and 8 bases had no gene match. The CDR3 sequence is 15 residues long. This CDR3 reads CASSLRQGGDTEAFF. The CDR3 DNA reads TGTGCCAGCTCCCTTCGACAGGGGGGAGACACTGAAGCTTTCTTT.

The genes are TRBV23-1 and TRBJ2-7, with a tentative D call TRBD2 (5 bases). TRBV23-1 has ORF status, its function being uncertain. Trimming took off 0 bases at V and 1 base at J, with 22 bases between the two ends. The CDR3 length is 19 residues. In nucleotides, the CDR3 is TGCGCCAGCAGTCAATCTTATCTCGGGTGGGGAGAATTATCCTACGAGCAGTACTTC. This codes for CASSQSYLGWGELSYEQYF.

The CDR3 here is CASSQDRQGNSGNTIYF. CDR3 DNA: TGCGCCAGCAGCCAAGATCGACAGGGAAACTCTGGAAACACCATATATTTT. The chain has TRBV4-3 and TRBJ1-3; 7 nucleotides agree with TRBD1. Germline values: CDR1 LGHNA, CDR2 YSLEER. CDR3 length: 17 amino acids. J lost 0 bases, V lost 0 bases, and 5 bases had no gene match.

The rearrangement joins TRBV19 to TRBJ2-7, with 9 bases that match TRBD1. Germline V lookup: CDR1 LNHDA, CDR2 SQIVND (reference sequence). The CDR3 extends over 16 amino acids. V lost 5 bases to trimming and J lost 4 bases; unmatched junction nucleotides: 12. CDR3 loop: CASSQVPGTGSYEQYF. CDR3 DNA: TGTGCCAGTAGTCAAGTACCCGGGACAGGGTCTTACGAGCAGTACTTC.

CDR3 residues: CASSWNGDSNQPQHF. CDR3 DNA: TGTGCCAGCTCATGGAACGGGGATAGCAATCAGCCCCAGCATTTT. This chain connects TRBV18 to TRBJ1-5; D uncertain. This CDR3 has 15 residues. Deletions cut 5 bases from V and 0 bases from J, with 11 bases between. Germline V lookup: CDR1 KGHSH, CDR2 LQKENI.

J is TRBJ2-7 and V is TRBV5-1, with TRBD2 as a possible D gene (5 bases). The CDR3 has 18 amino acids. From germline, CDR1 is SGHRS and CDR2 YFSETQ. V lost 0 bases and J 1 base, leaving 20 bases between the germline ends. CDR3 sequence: CASSLAGGGEGFSYEQYF. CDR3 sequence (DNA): TGCGCCAGCAGCTTGGCCGGTGGAGGTGAGGGTTTTTCCTACGAGCAGTACTTC.

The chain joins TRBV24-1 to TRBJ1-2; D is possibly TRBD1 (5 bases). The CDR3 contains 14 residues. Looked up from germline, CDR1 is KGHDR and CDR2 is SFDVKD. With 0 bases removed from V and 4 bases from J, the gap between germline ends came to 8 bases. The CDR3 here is CATSDLNRSYGYTF. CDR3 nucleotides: TGTGCCACCAGTGATTTGAACAGGTCCTATGGCTACACCTTC.

The CDR3 reads CASSSPTGGNNEQFF. The CDR3 nucleotides are TGTGCCAGCAGCTCCCCGACAGGGGGCAACAATGAGCAGTTCTTC. This chain uses TRBV9 with TRBJ2-1; TRBD1 matches at 10 bases. Germline V gives CDR1 SGDLS, CDR2 YYNGEE. The trim removed 4 bases at V and 5 bases at J, leaving 6 bases unmatched. The CDR3 consists of 15 residues. The full variable domain, in which reference TRBV9 and TRBJ2-1 provide the parts outside the CDR3, is DSGVTQTPKHLITATGQRVTLRCSPRSGDLSVYWYQQSLDQGLQFLIQYYNGEERAKGNILERFSAQQFPDLHSELNLSSLELGDSALYFCASSSPTGGNNEQFFGPGTRLTVL.

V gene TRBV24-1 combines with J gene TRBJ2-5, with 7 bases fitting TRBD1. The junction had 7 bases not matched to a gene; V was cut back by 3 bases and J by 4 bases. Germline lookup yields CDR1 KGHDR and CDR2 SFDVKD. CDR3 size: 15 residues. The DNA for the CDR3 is TGTGCCACCAGTGATACCAGGGGGTGGGGAGAGACCCAGTACTTC. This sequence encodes CATSDTRGWGETQYF.

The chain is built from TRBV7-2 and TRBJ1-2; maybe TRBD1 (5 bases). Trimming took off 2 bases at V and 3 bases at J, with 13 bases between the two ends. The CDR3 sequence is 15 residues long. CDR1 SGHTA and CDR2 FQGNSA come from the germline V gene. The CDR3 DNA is TGTGCCAGCAGCTTAAGGGAGGGGACTTACTATGGCTACACCTTC. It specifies CASSLREGTYYGYTF.

The CDR3 loop reads CASSFTGYSYEQFF. The CDR3 nucleotides are TGCGCCAGCAGCTTCACAGGGTATTCGTATGAGCAGTTCTTC. The V call is TRBV5-1, the J call TRBJ2-1; D perhaps matches TRBD1 (6 bases). This CDR3 is 14 amino acids long. V lost 2 bases to trimming and J lost 8 bases, with 14 bases between them. Germline CDR1 SGHRS, CDR2 YFSETQ.

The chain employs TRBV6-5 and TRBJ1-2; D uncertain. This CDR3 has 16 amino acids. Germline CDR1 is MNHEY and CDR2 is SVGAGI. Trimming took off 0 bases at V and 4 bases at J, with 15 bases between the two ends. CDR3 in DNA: TGTGCCAGCAGTTACTCGTCGTCAGGAGGTGGCTATGGCTACACCTTC. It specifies CASSYSSSGGGYGYTF.

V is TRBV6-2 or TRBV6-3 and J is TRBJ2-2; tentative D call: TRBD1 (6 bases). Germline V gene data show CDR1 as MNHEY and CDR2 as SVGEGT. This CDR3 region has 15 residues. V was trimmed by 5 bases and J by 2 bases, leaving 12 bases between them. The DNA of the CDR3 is TGTGCCAGCAGTCCCTACAGGGCCAACACCGGGGAGCTGTTTTTT. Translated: CASSPYRANTGELFF.

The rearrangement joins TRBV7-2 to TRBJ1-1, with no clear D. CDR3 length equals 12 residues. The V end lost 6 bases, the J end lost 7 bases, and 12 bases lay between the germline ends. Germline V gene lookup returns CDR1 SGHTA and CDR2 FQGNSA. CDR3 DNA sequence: TGTGCCAGCAGTCGGGATCGGGATGAAGCTTTCTTT. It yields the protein CASSRDRDEAFF.

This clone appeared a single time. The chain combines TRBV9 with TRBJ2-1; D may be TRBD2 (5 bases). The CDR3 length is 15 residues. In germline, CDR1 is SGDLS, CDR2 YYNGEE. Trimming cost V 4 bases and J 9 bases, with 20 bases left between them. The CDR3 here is CASSRGASELGEQFF. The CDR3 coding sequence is TGTGCCAGCAGCCGGGGAGCTAGTGAGCTGGGTGAGCAGTTCTTC.

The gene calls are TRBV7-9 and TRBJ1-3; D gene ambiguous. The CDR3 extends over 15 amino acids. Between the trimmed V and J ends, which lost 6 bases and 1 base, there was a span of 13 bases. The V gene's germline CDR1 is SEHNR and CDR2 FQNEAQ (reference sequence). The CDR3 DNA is TGTGCCAGCAGTCTAACGCCAGCGTCTGGAAACACCATATATTTT. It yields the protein CASSLTPASGNTIYF.

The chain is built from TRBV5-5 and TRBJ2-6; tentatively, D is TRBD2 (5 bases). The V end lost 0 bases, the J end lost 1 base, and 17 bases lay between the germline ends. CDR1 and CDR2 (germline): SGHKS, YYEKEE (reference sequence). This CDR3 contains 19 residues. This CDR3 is CASSLGRAGGSSGANVLTF. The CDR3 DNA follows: TGTGCCAGCAGCTTGGGTCGGGCCGGAGGCTCTTCTGGGGCCAACGTCCTGACTTTC.